What follows are 4 T cell receptor beta chains derived from one specimen sequenced in a study of shared clonotypes between healthy human individuals (dated by TCRdb to 2020 to 2021). CD8 naive samples were CD45RO-negative cells positively selected for CCR7, giving a CD45RA+CCR7+ population that excluded TemRA cells. The library was generated by the immunoSEQ multiplex PCR assay. Entries here come from immuneACCESS through TCRdb and include only in-frame sequences with V and J called. Some clones fail to appear in such tables; in the studies checked, an unresolved V gene covers under half of the shortfall, and the cause of the remainder is unknown. Here the sample has hundreds of thousands of clones; about 95% occur a single time. Approximately 0.11% of the sample rests with the top ten. Sequenced: naive CD8+ T cells sorted from blood. In the paper's terms, the cell subset or site label means: CD45RA+CCR7+. These receptors were obtained from a woman aged 30 to 39 in good health.

This chain joins TRBV27 and TRBJ1-1, with D possibly matching TRBD1 (6 bases). The germline V gene has CDR1 MNHEY and CDR2 SMNVEV (reference sequence). The CDR3 covers 15 residues. The V end lost 5 bases, the J end lost 0 bases, and 13 bases lay between the germline ends. The chain's CDR3 is CASSVVGGMNTEAFF. CDR3 bases: TGTGCCAGCAGTGTAGTTGGGGGCATGAACACTGAAGCTTTCTTT.

The chain recombines TRBV30 with TRBJ2-5; TRBD2 agrees at 7 bases. Gene TRBJ2-7 matches the end of the DNA better, so the J call may be wrong. This CDR3 region has 14 residues. Germline V CDR1 and CDR2: GTSNPN, SVGIG (reference sequence). CDR3 DNA: TGTGCCTGGAGCTGGCTAGCGGATTCCTACGAGCAGTACTTC. It specifies CAWSWLADSYEQYF.

The rearrangement uses TRBV4-2 and TRBJ2-1; possibly TRBD2 for D (6 bases). Germline assignment: CDR1 LGHNA and CDR2 YNFKEQ. V lost 2 bases and J lost 6, with 17 bases in between. The CDR3 length is 16 residues. The CDR3 nucleotides read TGTGCCAGCAGCCAACTCCTGGGACTCCCTGCCAATGAGCAGTTCTTC. The encoded protein is CASSQLLGLPANEQFF.

The chain recombines TRBV5-1 with TRBJ2-7; perhaps TRBD2 as D (6 bases). Deletions cut 0 bases from V and 1 base from J, with 17 bases between. The CDR3 is made up of 17 amino acids. CDR1 SGHRS and CDR2 YFSETQ come from the germline V gene. CDR3 protein: CASSLALSGSFSYEQYF. CDR3 in DNA: TGCGCCAGCAGCTTGGCCCTAAGCGGGTCCTTTTCCTACGAGCAGTACTTC.